The 2 T cell receptor beta chains listed next were all sequenced from one sample in a study of T cells in women clearing cervical HPV infection. Generated by immunoSEQ multiplex PCR, the TCRdb table keeps only in-frame clones and is missing some. The table lists 35,000 to 45,000 clones. What was sequenced was blood buffy coat. Receptor source: a woman between 18 and 75 years old with a cervical HPV16 infection that either progressed to CIN3+ or cleared (not recorded which).

Here the CDR3 reads CASSAQANQPQHF. CDR3 DNA, as far as it was read: TGCGCCAGCAGTGCCCAGGCGAATCAGCCC. This chain uses TRBV10-1 with TRBJ1-5, with D uncertain. The read is 3 residues too short to cover the CDR3 end, so that end is filled in from the germline J gene. The germline V gene encodes CDR1 WNHNN and CDR2 SYGVQD (reference sequence). This CDR3 is built from 13 residues. The V end was cut by 4 bases, the J end by 4 bases, with 8 bases between.

A remark on this clone: Sequencing ends 3 residues short of the CDR3 end; the germline J gene provides the rest. V and J are TRBV7-2 and TRBJ2-2; a possible D gene is TRBD2 (7 bases). The V end lost 6 bases, the J end lost 6 bases, and 11 bases lay between the germline ends. CDR3 length: 13 amino acids. CDR1 is SGHTA and CDR2 is FQGNSA in the germline V gene. CDR3 amino acids: CASRGGLAGELFF. CDR3 DNA (partial): TGTGCCAGCAGGGGGGGGCTGGCCGGGGAG. Variable domain in full (rest from reference TRBV7-2 and TRBJ2-2): GAGVSQSPSNKVTEKGKDVELRCDPISGHTALYWYRQSLGQGLEFLIYFQGNSAPDKSGLPSDRFSAERTGGSVSTLTIQRTQQEDSAVYLCASRGGLAGELFFGEGSRLTVL.